This T cell receptor beta chain was captured in a study of early T cells in non-severe SARS-CoV-2 infection. For the study at large: Sequencing of unsorted whole blood was done on bulk RNA, leaving chains unpaired.

Study-wide results and caveats: The study's VDJdb matching favored anti-spike CD8 responses and missed private and CD4 specificities.

Unique molecular identifiers tagged individual cDNA molecules. TCRdb redid the calling of the 5' RACE reads with MiXCR, one entry per CDR3 protein. The sample shows roughly 70,000 distinct CDR3 sequences, roughly 18% of them seen only once. This CDR3 is built from 14 residues. With 1 base removed from V and 8 bases from J, the gap between germline ends came to 12 bases. Germline V gives CDR1 LGHDT, CDR2 YNNKEL (reference sequence). With regard to this clonotype: The antigen is undetermined.

This clonotype was sampled from an adult who was a healthcare worker with PCR-confirmed SARS-CoV-2 infection or an uninfected control (not recorded which). V is TRBV3-1 and J is TRBJ2-1; D call uncertain. Sequencing used whole blood, obtained at baseline. The CDR3: CASSQGNLVYEQFF. CDR3 coding DNA: TGTGCCAGCAGCCAAGGGAATCTAGTCTATGAGCAGTTCTTC.